This T cell receptor beta chain came from a study of regulatory T cells in long-lasting Graves disease. Study context: Newly diagnosed Graves' patients had under 3 months of antithyroid drugs.

Study-level findings and limits: Newly diagnosed Graves' patients exceeded persistent ones in TCR diversity.

Time point indicated: newly diagnosed GD, antithyroid drugs for less than 3 months. PBMCs provided the RNA from which the TCR library was made. American Thyroid Association guidelines defined how Graves' disease was diagnosed. This clonotype occurred many times. Its antigen is unknown. The TCR beta library used iRepertoire HTBI primers with Arm-PCR amplification of CDR3. TCRdb re-derived calls from the multiplex PCR reads in MiXCR, one entry per CDR3 protein. The data hold about 460,000 distinct CDR3 sequences, with around 13% observed a single time. The sample was also linked to a second study, of T cells in Graves' hyperthyroidism and ophthalmopathy. This second report adds: Among thyroid clonotypes expanded above 0.001, most also appeared in blood.

Here the sequenced sample was peripheral blood mononuclear cells (PBMCs), taken at new diagnosis, from a patient treated with antithyroid drugs. The receptor was isolated from a woman aged 50 to 65 with Graves disease.

The CDR3 is CASSYRVPYNEQFF. The CDR3 region has the DNA TGTGCCAGCAGTTACCGAGTGCCCTACAATGAGCAGTTCTTC. The chain carries TRBV6-5 and TRBJ2-1; D uncertain. The CDR3 has 14 residues. The germline V and J ends were trimmed by 2 bases and 2 bases, with 7 bases remaining between them. The germline V gene has CDR1 MNHEY and CDR2 SVGAGI.